This TCR beta chain was captured in a study of regulatory T cells in long-lasting Graves disease. Turning to the study itself: By definition, persistent Graves' disease involved antithyroid drugs for over 5 years alongside positive TSH receptor antibodies. Findings of the study overall: Analyses excluded thyroid tissue, covering peripheral blood alone. Lower TCR diversity was seen in persistent Graves' patients than in newly diagnosed ones.

Combining iRepertoire HTBI primers with Arm-PCR of CDR3 regions, the authors built TCR beta libraries. TCRdb reanalysed the multiplex PCR reads using MiXCR and keeps one entry per CDR3 protein. The table lists about 470,000 distinct CDR3 sequences, around 20% of them singletons. The CDR3 has 14 amino acids. Germline-derived CDR1 and CDR2 are MDHEN and SYDVKM. The V end lost 6 bases, the J end lost 5 bases, and 14 bases lay between the germline ends. The time point was: persistent/refractory GD, antithyroid drugs over 5 years with positive TRAb. RNA isolated from PBMCs was used to make the TCR library. This clonotype was recorded many times. Its antigen remains unknown.

The material sequenced was peripheral blood mononuclear cells (PBMCs), taken when the disease was refractory, from a patient treated with antithyroid drugs. This TCR derives from a female donor with Graves disease. The V and J genes are TRBV28 and TRBJ1-5; D is ambiguous. The CDR3 DNA reads as TGTGCCAGCAGCCACCCCGGGTTGGATCAGCCCCAGCATTTT. Its protein is CASSHPGLDQPQHF.